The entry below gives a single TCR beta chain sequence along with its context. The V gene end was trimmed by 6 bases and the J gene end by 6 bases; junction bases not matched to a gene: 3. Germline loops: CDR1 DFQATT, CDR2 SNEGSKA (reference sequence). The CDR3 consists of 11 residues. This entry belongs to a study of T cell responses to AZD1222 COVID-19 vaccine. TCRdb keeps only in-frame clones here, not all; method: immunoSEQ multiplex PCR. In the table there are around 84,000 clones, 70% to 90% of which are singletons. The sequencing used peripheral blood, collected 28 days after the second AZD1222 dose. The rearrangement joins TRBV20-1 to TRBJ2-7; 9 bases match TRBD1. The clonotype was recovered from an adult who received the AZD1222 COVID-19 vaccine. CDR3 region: CSARQGVEQYF. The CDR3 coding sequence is TGCAGTGCCAGACAGGGGGTCGAGCAGTACTTC.